This T cell receptor (beta chain) emerged from a study of cytomegalovirus exposure and HLA in healthy donors (dated by TCRdb to 2017 to 2019). Describing the broader study: In an earlier analysis of 550 to 750 of the donors, about 260 Gb of sequence data and 120 million or so unique TCR beta sequences from roughly 200 million T cells were reported. On average, around 230,000 unique TCR beta nucleotide sequences were sequenced per donor among 350 to 400 genotyped donors of the cohort, with around 19% of those sequences being non-productive. In an earlier analysis of 587 of the donors, high-throughput TCR beta sequencing was used to judge whether each TCR beta V gene segment behaved as functional or pseudogenic. Several DR-DQ haplotypes were handled as single units for association and clustering, since linkage in the cohort was strong. High-throughput TCR immunosequencing, statistical association of individual TCRs with disease status, and machine learning were combined to predict cytomegalovirus infection status. The later analysis used no new phenotypic data to find candidate immune exposures, relying instead on TCR beta sequences and their occurrence across donors. HLA typing included class I and class II loci at four-digit resolution. Donor age, sex, ethnicity and CMV serostatus were compiled alongside the repertoire data. Along with the roughly 700-subject first cohort, a separate validation cohort of around 120 different subjects was used. The aim of the study was to test whether cataloging public T cell receptors could identify signatures of past pathogen exposure. All discovery cohort repertoires had been generated on a single sequencing platform. The number of donors typed differed by locus, with about 629-640 for A, B, C, DRB1 and DQB1, around 500 for DQA1, approximately 580 for DPA1, and around 430 for DPB1. In a later genetic analysis, genome-wide SNP genotypes for about 65% of the roughly 700 donors were used, and that subset was treated as a discovery cohort. Using immunosequencing, the study profiled T cell repertoires from 500 to 800 subjects and related those repertoires to cytomegalovirus serostatus. Of the 350 to 400 genotyped donors, approximately 82% fell in the genetic ancestry cluster associated with self-reported Caucasian donors. An early release that covered roughly 600 HLA-typed donors contained approximately 300 gigabases of sequencing data and 80 million or so unique TCR sequences. A later analysis re-examined previously published TCR beta repertoires from roughly 650 donors and added high-resolution HLA genotyping to investigate patterns of TCR occurrence.

The CDR1 and CDR2 encoded by the germline V gene are SGDLS and YYNGEE. Deletion took 3 bases off V and 1 base off J, with a span of 10 bases between the germline ends. The CDR3, from cysteine to phenylalanine, totals 14 residues. Just the 42-base CDR3 DNA is kept, in frame starting at base 1. Note on this clone: This clone's antigen is unknown. The sample holds no much larger clone one base away, and base qualities are not on file.

The cohort consisted of fewer than 700 healthy bone marrow donors. At the time of sampling, every cohort member was nominally healthy, though immune exposures that went unrecorded were likely present. The donor was CMV seropositive and belonged to the group of around 300 seropositive cohort members. A peripheral blood sample was provided by each donor, and peripheral blood mononuclear cells were used for TCR beta sequencing. The Qiagen DNeasy Blood Extraction Kit was used to extract genomic DNA from the blood cell samples. Library construction relied on the immunoSEQ multiplex PCR assay. A mixture of 60 forward primers for TCR Vbeta segments and 13 reverse primers for TCR Jbeta segments was used in the multiplex PCR. A multiplex PCR assay on genomic DNA amplified the CDR3 region of rearranged TCR beta genes. The amplified TCR beta libraries were sequenced on the Illumina HiSeq System as 87-base-pair reads. From the authors' description of their analysis: A later analysis counted some 80 million unique TCR beta chains across the 550 to 700 repertoires, and 10 million to 11 million of these chains were shared by at least two donors. Raw reads were error-corrected and collapsed into unique sequences with a nearest-neighbor algorithm that merged closely related sequences to remove PCR and sequencing errors. To assign V, D and J gene segments, CDR3 sequences were aligned to IMGT reference sequences. For a sequence to be retained, a match of at least six nucleotides was required to both a V gene segment and a J gene segment. Rearrangements were called productive when the CDR3 lacked stop codons and stayed in frame with V and J; all others were non-productive. Following IMGT convention, CDR3 was defined as the stretch from the second conserved V-encoded cysteine up to the conserved J-encoded phenylalanine. Sequences without an unambiguous match to a single V gene segment were excluded from the earlier analysis of a few hundred of the donors. In an earlier analysis of more than 500 of the donors, a V segment was called functional when productive rearrangements were above 56.7%, and segregating when the standard deviation between donors exceeded 5%. A statistical classification framework was built for diagnosing cytomegalovirus status from the catalog of TCR beta chain sequences. A later analysis assigned V and J genes by comparing TCR nucleotide sequences with IMGT/GENE-DB human TR gene sequences. In a later analysis, CDR3 sequences and most-parsimonious VDJ recombination scenarios were assigned using the TCRdist pipeline. In a later analysis, every TCR beta chain was defined by the combination of its CDR3 amino acid sequence and its V-gene family, and reads without a unique V-gene family were dropped. A later analysis removed several hundred highly shared, low-generation-probability nucleotide sequences to deal with suspected cross-contamination and a sequencing artifact. A later analysis calculated a clonal expansion index for each public chain from normalized within-repertoire ranks of inferred template counts. In a later analysis, generation probabilities were computed with a VDJ recombination model fitted to out-of-frame rearrangements, and the resulting probabilities were checked against IGoR. Hypergeometric tests were used in a later analysis to score TCR-TCR, TCR-HLA and TCR-CMV co-occurrence, with a repertoire-size bias correction applied to the TCR pairs. False discovery rates were estimated in a later analysis by permuting HLA or CMV assignments 20 times. In a later analysis, co-occurring TCRs were grouped using DBSCAN, and TCRdist sequence similarity was added for clustering within HLA-allele-positive subsets. Repertoires with fewer than 30,000 or more than 120,000 public chains, plus five repertoires with anomalous nucleotide sharing, were excluded from co-occurrence clustering. The immuneACCESS repertoire file appears here via TCRdb, limited to in-frame rearrangements. These files lack a portion of the clones; in checked studies, under half of the deficit traces to unresolved V genes, and the cause of the others is not known. The DNA was the basis for D and trimming; V, J and clone size are from that table. The sample table shows under 200,000 clones, and roughly 80% are seen once. The ten largest account for 4.5% to 5.5% of the sample.

The investigation overall reported the following: Because counts were too low, roughly 18 rarely observed V segments, including chromosome 9 orphons, were left out of the earlier analysis of approximately 500 of the donors. The presence/absence analyses assumed that sequencing depth was roughly uniform across donors, and that assumption may not be true. In an earlier analysis of approximately 590 of the donors, most TCR beta V segments appeared in productive rearrangements about 90% or about 30% of the time, broadly matching IMGT annotations. Compared with the approximately 720-donor mean, donors in an Asian-associated ancestry cluster had fewer N-insertions in productive TCRs, according to a later genetic analysis. In a later genetic analysis, a missense DCLRE1C variant was associated with V-gene and J-gene trimming of TCR beta chains, and the association was replicated in an independent cohort. While some public TCRs were present in many individuals, most TCR sequences turned up only very rarely across donors. Linkage disequilibrium might explain the correlated functional status among segregating V segments, but an unknown experimental factor could not be excluded. In a later analysis, HLA-associated TCR beta chains were found to be more clonally expanded and to have lower generation probabilities than equally common non-associated chains. A few of the identified cytomegalovirus-associated TCR beta chains were confirmed in vitro to be specific for cytomegalovirus antigens. In a later analysis, the rate of TCR association differed among HLA loci, with DRB1 alleles having the most associated TCRs and HLA-C alleles having the fewest. A further reported finding was that TCR beta sequences accurately predicted the HLA-A and HLA-B alleles for most subjects in the first cohort. The classifier was reported to diagnose cytomegalovirus status with high specificity and sensitivity in both the original and validation cohorts. A cluster of highly shared sequence variants was judged likely to be a technical artifact of the sequencing pipeline. Immune exposure information for the cohort was limited to CMV serostatus. Strong co-occurrence of HLA alleles, especially DR and DQ, made assigning TCR associations to individual alleles difficult. The authors suggested that the approach could potentially be extended to other disease states and immunological phenotypes. Only TCR beta chains were sequenced in this cohort, and the absence of alpha or paired-chain data limited detectable features. At a false discovery rate of 0.05, a later analysis linked 16,000 or so TCR beta sequences to specific HLA alleles. The study gave a list of 150 to 200 TCR beta chains associated with cytomegalovirus. According to a later analysis, parvovirus B19, influenza, CMV and Epstein-Barr virus appeared linked to several top co-occurrence clusters. Because the 87-base-pair reads could not distinguish some IMGT-functional V segments, including TRBV6-2 and TRBV6-3, those segments were excluded. A later analysis found that most CMV-associated TCR beta chains appeared HLA-restricted, with HLA associations seemingly driven largely by CMV exposure. Because HLA typing was unavailable for some donors at each locus, only the typed subset was used in association tests.

This TCR derives from a woman in her forties or fifties in good health and CMV-seropositive. Recombination connected TRBV9 to TRBJ1-1; TRBD1 could be the D gene, as 6 bases match. Sequenced input: PBMCs. Read as DNA, the sequence is TGTGCCAGCAGCGAACAGGGCTCGAACACTGAAGCTTTCTTT. Its protein reads: CASSEQGSNTEAFF.